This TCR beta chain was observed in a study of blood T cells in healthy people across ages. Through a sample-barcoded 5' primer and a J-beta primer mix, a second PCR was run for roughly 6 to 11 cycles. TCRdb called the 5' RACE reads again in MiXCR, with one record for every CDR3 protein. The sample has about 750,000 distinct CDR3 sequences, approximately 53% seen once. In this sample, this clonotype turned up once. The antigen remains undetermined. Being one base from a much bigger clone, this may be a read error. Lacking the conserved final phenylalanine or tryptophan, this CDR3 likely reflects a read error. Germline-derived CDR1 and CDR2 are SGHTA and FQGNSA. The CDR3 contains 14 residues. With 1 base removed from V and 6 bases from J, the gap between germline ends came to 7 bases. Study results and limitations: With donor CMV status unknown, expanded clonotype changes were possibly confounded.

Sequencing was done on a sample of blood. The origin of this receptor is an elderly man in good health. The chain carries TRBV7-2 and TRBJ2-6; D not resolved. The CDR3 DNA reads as TGTGCCAGCAGCTTAGGCCCAGAGGCCAACGTCCTGACTGTC. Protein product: CASSLGPEANVLTV.